A single TCR beta chain is shown here with its context. From CD4+ cells came CD45RA+ naive and CD45RA-negative memory subsets. The repertoire was sequenced with immunoSEQ multiplex PCR; TCRdb's copy has only in-frame clones and lacks some. Seen here are some 1.4 million clones, about 96% observed once, and the top ten hold about 1%. The CDR3 extends over 13 amino acids. V shed 3 bases and J shed 5 bases, with 11 bases lying between them. CDR1 is SEHNR, CDR2 FQNEAQ, per germline (reference sequence). These data are taken from a study of shared clonotypes between healthy human individuals. The sample comprised naive CD4+ T cells sorted from blood. Subset meaning: CD45RA+ positively selected. The clonotype originates from a man aged 30 to 45 in good health. The V and J genes are TRBV7-9 and TRBJ2-7; D not certain. The CDR3, as DNA: TGTGCCAGCAGCTTCGGGTATAAAGACGAGCAGTACTTC. Residues: CASSFGYKDEQYF. The variable domain in full, completed from reference TRBV7-9 and TRBJ2-7, reads DTGVSQNPRHKITKRGQNVTFRCDPISEHNRLYWYRQTLGQGPEFLTYFQNEAQLEKSRLLSDRFSAERPKGSFSTLEIQRTEQGDSAMYLCASSFGYKDEQYFGPGTRLTVT.